Below, 4 T cell receptor beta chains from the same sample are listed, as sequenced in a study of early T cells in non-severe SARS-CoV-2 infection (dated by TCRdb to the early 2020s). The library was produced with 5' RACE. Sequencing instrument: NextSeq 500. Through fastp at Q25 and MiXCR, TCRdb rebuilt clones from the public reads, retaining in-frame beta chains. Rows are combined by CDR3 protein, so each entry shows the most common genes and DNA. The sample data list about 35,000 distinct CDR3 sequences, and around 6% of these were observed just once. 3.5% to 4.5% of the sample comes from the top ten. This specimen was whole blood, taken at baseline. These receptors were collected from an adult who was a healthcare worker with PCR-confirmed SARS-CoV-2 infection or an uninfected control (not recorded which).

This clonotype was seen many times. The CDR3 spells CASSLDPGPDTQYF. The CDR3 DNA sequence: TGTGCCAGCAGCTTAGATCCAGGGCCAGATACGCAGTATTTT. The rearrangement links TRBV7-9 to TRBJ2-3, with a possible D match to TRBD1 (5 bases). The CDR3 is made up of 14 amino acids. Germline lookup yields CDR1 SEHNR and CDR2 FQNEAQ (reference sequence). Trimming took off 1 base at V and 4 bases at J, with 9 bases between the two ends. Filled out from reference TRBV7-9 and TRBJ2-3, the complete variable domain reads DTGVSQNPRHKITKRGQNVTFRCDPISEHNRLYWYRQTLGQGPEFLTYFQNEAQLEKSRLLSDRFSAERPKGSFSTLEIQRTEQGDSAMYLCASSLDPGPDTQYFGPGTRLTVL.

This clonotype was detected only a few times. V usage is TRBV5-4 and J usage is TRBJ2-1, with TRBD2 identical over 7 bases. Trimming took 5 bases from V and 3 from J; bases not matched to a gene: 11. CDR1 SGHNT and CDR2 YYREEE come from the germline V gene (reference sequence). The CDR3 has 16 residues. For the CDR3, the DNA is TGTGCCAGCAGTCTGGTGGGAGGGAGGGTCTACAATGAGCAGTTCTTC. This translates into CASSLVGGRVYNEQFF.

This clonotype was counted many times. The V gene is TRBV18, the J gene TRBJ1-5, with TRBD1 identical over 8 bases. The germline CDR1 and CDR2 sequences are KGHSH and LQKENI. This CDR3 is 15 amino acids long. V shed 2 bases and J 4 bases; nucleotides not matched to a gene: 4. CDR3 amino acids: CASSPGTGGNQPQHF. CDR3 sequence (DNA): TGTGCCAGCTCACCAGGGACAGGAGGAAATCAGCCCCAGCATTTT.

This clonotype was recorded at least ten times. The CDR3 loop reads CSVSGTSLGELFF. For the CDR3, the DNA is TGCAGCGTATCCGGGACTAGCCTCGGGGAGCTGTTTTTT. V usage is TRBV29-1 and J usage is TRBJ2-2; 9 nucleotides match TRBD2. Germline lookup yields CDR1 SQVTM and CDR2 ANQGSEA. The CDR3 contains 13 residues. V shed 6 bases, J shed 7 bases, and the junction held 6 bases outside the gene matches.